Following are 10 T cell receptor beta chains from one sample sequenced in a study of T cell repertoires in cytomegalovirus infection. Using its own MiXCR run on the reads, TCRdb lists one record per CDR3 protein. The table has about 230,000 distinct CDR3 sequences, over 20% seen once. Material for sequencing was CD8+ T cells from PBMCs. The receptor source for this set is a human donor in good health (CMV status not recorded). Some clones in this sample may be carry-over from other donors' samples.

With respect to this clonotype: A much larger clonotype is one base distant, so this may be a read error. The chain employs TRBV7-1 and TRBJ2-7; 7 bases fit TRBD1. TRBV7-1 is filed as an ORF, its function uncertain. With 6 bases clipped from V and 2 bases from J, the junction kept 4 bases outside the gene matches. The CDR3 loop spans 13 amino acids. The CDR3 DNA reads TGTGCCAGCAGGGACGGGACAGCCTACGAGCAGTACTTC. The encoded protein is CASRDGTAYEQYF.

This clonotype was observed a few times. V and J are TRBV7-2 and TRBJ1-5; D is perhaps TRBD1 (5 bases). The CDR3 totals 14 residues. Trimming left V 3 bases short and J 7 bases short, with 13 bases between. Germline-derived CDR1 and CDR2 are SGHTA and FQGNSA. CDR3: CASSLGRLWQPQHF. In DNA form, the CDR3 reads TGTGCCAGCAGCTTGGGGCGGCTCTGGCAGCCCCAGCATTTT.

This clonotype was detected only a few times. This sequence joins TRBV28 and TRBJ1-2, with 9 bases lining up with TRBD1. CDR1 and CDR2 (germline): MDHEN, SYDVKM. The length of the CDR3 is 15 residues. V trimming: 4 bases; J trimming: 8 bases; junction bases outside the gene matches: 11. The CDR3 here is CASSSSRGQGGGYTF. The CDR3 DNA reads TGTGCCAGCAGTTCATCTAGGGGACAGGGCGGCGGCTACACCTTC.

This clonotype was observed at least ten times. The V and J genes are TRBV9 and TRBJ2-7; D may be TRBD1 (6 bases). The CDR3 extends over 15 amino acids. The germline V and J ends were trimmed by 0 bases and 5 bases, with 15 bases remaining between them. Germline lookup yields CDR1 SGDLS and CDR2 YYNGEE. This chain's CDR3 is CASSVEGGSRDEQYF. In DNA form, the CDR3 reads TGTGCCAGCAGCGTAGAAGGGGGATCCAGGGACGAGCAGTACTTC.

Regarding this clonotype: This may be a read error: a much more frequent sequence differs by one nucleotide. The genes are TRBV29-1 and TRBJ2-7; D may be TRBD2 (6 bases). Per germline, CDR1 SQVTM and CDR2 ANQGSEA. Trimming stripped 6 bases from V and 2 bases from J, with 32 bases between. The CDR3 runs to 19 residues. This CDR3 reads CSVEQLARAGQQHTYEQYF. The CDR3 bases are TGCAGCGTCGAGCAGTTGGCGAGGGCGGGGCAACAACATACCTACGAGCAGTACTTC.

This chain uses TRBV28 with TRBJ2-7; TRBD1 or TRBD2 may be the D gene (6 bases each). The CDR3 is 14 residues long. The germline V gene has CDR1 MDHEN and CDR2 SYDVKM. Trimming stripped 3 bases from V and 3 bases from J, with 12 bases between. The CDR3 DNA follows: TGTGCCAGCAGTTTGGTGGGGGGCGGCTACGAGCAGTACTTC. Its translation is CASSLVGGGYEQYF.

The chain has TRBV11-2 and TRBJ2-1, with 8 positions matching TRBD2. The V segment lost 5 bases and the J segment 7 bases; nucleotides outside the gene matches: 13. The CDR3 is 16 residues long. Germline values: CDR1 SGHAT, CDR2 FQNNGV. CDR3 nucleotides: TGTGCCAGCAGCCCTTTCGTTGGCGGGGGGCGGAATGAGCAGTTCTTC. It encodes CASSPFVGGGRNEQFF.

This clonotype showed up just a few times. V is TRBV5-5 and J is TRBJ2-1; the D gene is possibly TRBD2 (6 bases). This CDR3 comprises 14 residues. CDR1 and CDR2 (germline): SGHKS, YYEKEE (reference sequence). Trimming left V 0 bases short and J 7 bases short, with 11 bases between. CDR3 loop: CASSLDGGVNEQFF. The CDR3 nucleotides are TGTGCCAGCAGCTTGGACGGGGGTGTAAATGAGCAGTTCTTC. Drawing the rest from reference TRBV5-5 and TRBJ2-1, the complete variable domain is DAGVTQSPTHLIKTRGQQVTLRCSPISGHKSVSWYQQVLGQGPQFIFQYYEKEERGRGNFPDRFSARQFPNYSSELNVNALLLGDSALYLCASSLDGGVNEQFFGPGTRLTVL.

V is TRBV2 and J is TRBJ2-3; 11 bases agree with TRBD2. V dropped 6 bases and J dropped 1; count of bases not matched to a gene: 6. The CDR3 extends over 16 amino acids. Germline-derived CDR1 and CDR2 are SNHLY and FYNNEI. This CDR3 is CASREQGLAGTDTQYF. The CDR3 nucleotides read TGTGCCAGCAGAGAACAGGGACTAGCGGGCACAGATACGCAGTATTTT.

Here the CDR3 DNA reads TGTGCCAGCAGTGATGTGACAGGGACGACGGCCCAGCATTTT. Translation: CASSDVTGTTAQHF. This sequence joins TRBV2 and TRBJ1-5, with 7 bases lining up with TRBD1. The CDR3 spans 14 residues. Germline-derived CDR1 and CDR2 are SNHLY and FYNNEI. V shed 3 bases and J 11 bases; nucleotides not matched to a gene: 10. Together with reference TRBV2 and TRBJ1-5, the CDR3 gives the full variable domain: EPEVTQTPSHQVTQMGQEVILRCVPISNHLYFYWYRQILGQKVEFLVSFYNNEISEKSEIFDDQFSVERPDGSNFTLKIRSTKLEDSAMYFCASSDVTGTTAQHFGDGTRLSIL.